The present TCR beta chain was sequenced within a study of T-cell memory formation after mild COVID-19 (dated by TCRdb to the early 2020s). A note on the overall study: TCR sequence clusters from the two donors were largely donor specific. In a couple of donors, T-cell clones that expanded and contracted after mild COVID-19 were followed by sequencing TCRalpha and TCRbeta repertoires longitudinally. Two young, previously healthy adult volunteers, one female and one male, were included in the cohort.

Overall study outcomes, separate from this receptor: The study covered only a couple of mild cases, and larger cohorts including severe cases with pre-infection samples were considered necessary. Contracting CD4+ clones were located mainly in the CM and EM memory subsets, whereas CD8+ clones were found to be enriched in EMRA. Whether the second-wave clones peaking on day 37 were SARS-CoV-2 specific was not confirmed. Clones contracting from day 15 to 85 had balanced CD4/CD8 phenotypes, while a second wave expanding from day 15 to 37 was biased towards CD4+. Some responding clones were detected in pre-infection memory, which suggested that pre-existing cross-reactive memory T cells had joined the SARS-CoV-2 response.

The instrument was an Illumina NovaSeq 6000. Using 5'RACE with constant-segment primers, TCRalpha and TCRbeta cDNA libraries were constructed, with sample barcodes and unique molecular identifiers added in the process. RNA was extracted from every sample with Trizol reagent. Library amplification was performed in two PCR steps, and a second sample barcode and Illumina TruSeq adapters were introduced in the second step. Libraries were sequenced on an Illumina NovaSeq with 2 x 150 bp paired-end reads. For the original study's pipeline: With migec v1.2.7, reads were demultiplexed and then collapsed into UMI-guided consensus sequences. Using mixcr v2.1.11, UMI consensuses were aligned to TRA and TRB V and J templates and then assembled into clonotypes. Expanded or contracted clonotypes were those called significant by both edgeR and NoisET, with noise models trained on biological replicates. For edgeR calls, the thresholds were a false discovery rate-adjusted p below 0.01 and a log2 fold-change of 1. As an exploratory analysis of dynamics, max-normalized trajectories of the 1000 most abundant clonotypes were examined by PCA with hierarchical clustering. Separately sequenced CD4+ and CD8+ repertoires were used to assign the CD4 or CD8 phenotype of responding clones. TCRdb cleaned the public reads at Q25 with fastp, built clones with MiXCR and kept in-frame beta chains. Rows with a matching CDR3 protein are joined into one entry that keeps the most common DNA and genes. These V and J calls rely on TCRdb rather than the paper's analysis. For this sample there are 450,000 to 650,000 distinct CDR3 sequences; roughly 22% appear just once. Jointly, the top ten make up 8.4% of the sample.

From the cysteine up to the phenylalanine, the CDR3 has a length of 15 residues. Only the CDR3 DNA stays, 45 bases, in frame from base 1. Trimmed from V: 5 bases; trimmed from J: 4 bases; junction bases lacking a gene match: 10. CDR1 and CDR2 (SGHRS, YFSETQ) derive from the germline V gene. Concerning this clonotype: Its target antigen remains unknown. No much larger clone is present one base from it, and per-base qualities are unavailable.

PBMCs were isolated by Ficoll-Paque density gradient centrifugation. The chain joins TRBV5-1 to TRBJ2-7; a stretch of 9 junction bases matches TRBD1. Source material: PBMCs or a T cell subset sorted from them (not recorded which). This receptor was identified in an adult woman who had mild COVID-19 (a few samples of this study predate the infection). The sample titles of this study are shuffled in the database, so cell type and time point are left out; the donor was told from shared clones. The CDR3 protein is CASRVEQGAAYEQYF. The DNA sequence follows: TGCGCCAGCAGGGTTGAACAGGGGGCTGCATACGAGCAGTACTTC.